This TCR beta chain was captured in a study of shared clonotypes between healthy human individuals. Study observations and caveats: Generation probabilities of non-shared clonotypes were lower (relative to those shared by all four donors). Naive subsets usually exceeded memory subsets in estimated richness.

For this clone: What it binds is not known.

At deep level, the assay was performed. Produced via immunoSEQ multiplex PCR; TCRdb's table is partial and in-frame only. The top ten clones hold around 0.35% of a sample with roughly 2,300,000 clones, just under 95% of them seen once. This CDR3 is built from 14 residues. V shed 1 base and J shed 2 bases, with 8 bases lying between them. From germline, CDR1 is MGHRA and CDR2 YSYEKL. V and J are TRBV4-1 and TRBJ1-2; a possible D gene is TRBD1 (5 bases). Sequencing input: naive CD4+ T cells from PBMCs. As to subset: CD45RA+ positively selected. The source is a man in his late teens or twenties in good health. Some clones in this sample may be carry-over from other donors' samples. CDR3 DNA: TGCGCCAGCAGCCAAGCCGCAGGGAACTATGGCTACACCTTC. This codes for CASSQAAGNYGYTF.